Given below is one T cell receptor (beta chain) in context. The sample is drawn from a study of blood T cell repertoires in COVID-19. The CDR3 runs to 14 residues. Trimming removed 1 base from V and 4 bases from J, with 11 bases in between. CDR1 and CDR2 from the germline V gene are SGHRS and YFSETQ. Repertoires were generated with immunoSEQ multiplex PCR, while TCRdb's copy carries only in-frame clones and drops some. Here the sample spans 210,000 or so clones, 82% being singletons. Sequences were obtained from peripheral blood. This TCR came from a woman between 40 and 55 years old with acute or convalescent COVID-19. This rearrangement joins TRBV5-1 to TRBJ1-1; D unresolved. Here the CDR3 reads CASSLSVRSTEAFF. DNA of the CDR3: TGCGCCAGCAGCTTGTCGGTTAGGAGCACTGAAGCTTTCTTT.